This T cell receptor (beta chain) was sequenced for a study of cytomegalovirus exposure and HLA in healthy donors. General study findings and limits: The authors enumerated around 150 TCR beta chains as linked to cytomegalovirus.

Researchers ran the PCR with 60 Vbeta and 13 Jbeta primers. Sequencing used immunoSEQ multiplex PCR; TCRdb keeps in-frame clones, though not all of them. The repertoire holds hundreds of thousands of clones, with approximately 90% as singletons. Of note for this clone: Its antigen is undetermined.

Donors counted as nominally healthy when sampled, yet unrecorded immune exposures were likely. The sequence came from a woman younger than 30 in good health and CMV-seronegative. The sample comprised PBMCs.

The DNA for the CDR3 is TGTGCCAGTAGTATATCGACAGGGGTCCTTTACGAGCAGTACTTC. It codes for CASSISTGVLYEQYF. This chain connects TRBV19 to TRBJ2-7; 8 positions match TRBD1. The germline V gene encodes CDR1 LNHDA and CDR2 SQIVND (reference sequence). The ends lost 2 bases at V and 4 bases at J; junction bases unmatched: 7. The CDR3 sequence is 15 residues long.